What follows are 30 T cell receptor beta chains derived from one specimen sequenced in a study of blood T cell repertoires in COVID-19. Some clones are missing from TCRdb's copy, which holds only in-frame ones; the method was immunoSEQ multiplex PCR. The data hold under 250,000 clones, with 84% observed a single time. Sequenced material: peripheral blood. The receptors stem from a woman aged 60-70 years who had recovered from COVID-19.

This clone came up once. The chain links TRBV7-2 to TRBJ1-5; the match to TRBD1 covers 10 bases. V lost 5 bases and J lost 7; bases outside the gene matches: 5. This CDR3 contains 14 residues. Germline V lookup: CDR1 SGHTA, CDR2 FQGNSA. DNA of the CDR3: TGTGCCAGCAGCCATCGGGACAGGGGCCAGCCCCAGCATTTT. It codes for CASSHRDRGQPQHF.

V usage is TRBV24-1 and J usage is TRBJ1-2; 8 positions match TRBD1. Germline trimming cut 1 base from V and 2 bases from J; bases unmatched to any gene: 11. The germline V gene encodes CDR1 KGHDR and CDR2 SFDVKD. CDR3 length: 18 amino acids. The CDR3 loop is CATSDFRGQGGVNYGYTF. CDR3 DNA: TGTGCCACCAGTGATTTCCGAGGACAGGGTGGGGTGAACTATGGCTACACCTTC.

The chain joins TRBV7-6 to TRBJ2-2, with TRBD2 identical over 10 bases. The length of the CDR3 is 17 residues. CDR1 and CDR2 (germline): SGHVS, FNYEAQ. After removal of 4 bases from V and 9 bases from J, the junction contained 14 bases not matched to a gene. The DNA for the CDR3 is TGTGCCAGCAGCTCTTTACGTCCAGCGGGGGGGCCGCGGGAGCTGTTTTTT. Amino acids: CASSSLRPAGGPRELFF. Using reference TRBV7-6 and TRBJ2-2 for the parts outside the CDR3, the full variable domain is GAGVSQSPRYKVTKRGQDVALRCDPISGHVSLYWYRQALGQGPEFLTYFNYEAQQDKSGLPNDRFSAERPEGSISTLTIQRTEQRDSAMYRCASSSLRPAGGPRELFFGEGSRLTVL.

CDR3 sequence: CASSSGGADTGELFF. The CDR3, as DNA: TGCGCCAGCAGCTCCGGGGGGGCCGACACCGGGGAGCTGTTTTTT. The chain joins TRBV5-1 to TRBJ2-2, with 8 nucleotides matching TRBD2. This CDR3 has 15 residues. V was clipped by 3 bases and J by 3 bases; unmatched bases: 4. Germline V lookup: CDR1 SGHRS, CDR2 YFSETQ.

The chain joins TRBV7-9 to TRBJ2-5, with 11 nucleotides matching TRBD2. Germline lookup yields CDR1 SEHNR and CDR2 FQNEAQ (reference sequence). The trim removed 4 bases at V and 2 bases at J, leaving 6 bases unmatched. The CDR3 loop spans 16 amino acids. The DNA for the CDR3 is TGTGCCAGCAGCTCTATTAGCGGGGGGGCTCAAGAGACCCAGTACTTC. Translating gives CASSSISGGAQETQYF.

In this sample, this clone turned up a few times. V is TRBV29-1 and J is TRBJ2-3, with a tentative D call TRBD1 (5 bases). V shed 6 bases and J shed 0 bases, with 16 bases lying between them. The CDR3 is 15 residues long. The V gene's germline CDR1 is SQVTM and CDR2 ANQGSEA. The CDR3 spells CSVANRRTSTDTQYF. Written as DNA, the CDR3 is TGCAGCGTCGCTAACAGGAGAACCAGCACAGATACGCAGTATTTT.

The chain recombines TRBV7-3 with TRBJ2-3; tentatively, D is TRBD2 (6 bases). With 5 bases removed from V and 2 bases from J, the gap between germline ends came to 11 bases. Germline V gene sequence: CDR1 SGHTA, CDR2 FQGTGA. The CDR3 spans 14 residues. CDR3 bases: TGTGCCAGCAGCCCCGGGACTGCCACAGATACGCAGTATTTT. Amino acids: CASSPGTATDTQYF. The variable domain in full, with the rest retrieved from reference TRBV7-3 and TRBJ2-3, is GAGVSQTPSNKVTEKGKYVELRCDPISGHTALYWYRQSLGQGPEFLIYFQGTGAADDSGLPNDRFFAVRPEGSVSTLKIQRTERGDSAVYLCASSPGTATDTQYFGPGTRLTVL.

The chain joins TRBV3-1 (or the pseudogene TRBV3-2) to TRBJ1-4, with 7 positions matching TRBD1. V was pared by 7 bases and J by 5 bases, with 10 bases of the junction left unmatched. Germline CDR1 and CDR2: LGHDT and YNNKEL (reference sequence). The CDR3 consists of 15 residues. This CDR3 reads CASNSPGQLNEKLFF. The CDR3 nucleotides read TGTGCCAGCAACTCCCCGGGACAGTTAAATGAAAAACTGTTTTTT.

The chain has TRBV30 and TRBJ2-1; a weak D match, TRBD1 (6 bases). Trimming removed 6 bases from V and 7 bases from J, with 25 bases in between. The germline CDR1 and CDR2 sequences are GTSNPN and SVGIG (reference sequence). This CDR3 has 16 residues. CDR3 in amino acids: CACLVPQGFISNEQFF. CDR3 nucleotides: TGTGCCTGTTTAGTTCCCCAGGGGTTTATATCGAATGAGCAGTTCTTC. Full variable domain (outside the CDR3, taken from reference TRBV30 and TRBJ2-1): SQTIHQWPATLVQPVGSPLSLECTVEGTSNPNLYWYRQAAGRGLQLLFYSVGIGQISSEVPQNLSASRPQDRQFILSSKKLLLSDSGFYLCACLVPQGFISNEQFFGPGTRLTVL.

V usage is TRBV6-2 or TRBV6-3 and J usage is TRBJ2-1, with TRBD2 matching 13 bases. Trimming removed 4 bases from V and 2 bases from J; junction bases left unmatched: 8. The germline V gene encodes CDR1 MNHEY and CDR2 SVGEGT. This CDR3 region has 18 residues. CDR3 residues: CASSSGTSGVETYNEQFF. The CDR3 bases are TGTGCCAGCAGTTCCGGGACTAGCGGGGTAGAGACCTACAATGAGCAGTTCTTC.

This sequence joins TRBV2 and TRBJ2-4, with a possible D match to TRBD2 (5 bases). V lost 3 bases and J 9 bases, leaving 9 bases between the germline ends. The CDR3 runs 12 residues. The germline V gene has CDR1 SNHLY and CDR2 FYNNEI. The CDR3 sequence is CASSERASIQYF. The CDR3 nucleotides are TGTGCCAGCAGTGAGAGGGCTTCCATTCAGTACTTC. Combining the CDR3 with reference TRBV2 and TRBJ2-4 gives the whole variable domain EPEVTQTPSHQVTQMGQEVILRCVPISNHLYFYWYRQILGQKVEFLVSFYNNEISEKSEIFDDQFSVERPDGSNFTLKIRSTKLEDSAMYFCASSERASIQYFGAGTRLSVL.

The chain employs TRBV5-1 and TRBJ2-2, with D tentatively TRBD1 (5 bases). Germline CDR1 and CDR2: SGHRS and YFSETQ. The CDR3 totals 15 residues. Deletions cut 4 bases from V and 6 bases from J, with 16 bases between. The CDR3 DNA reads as TGCGCCAGCAGCGGCAGGCAGGGCTCGGCCGGGGAGCTGTTTTTT. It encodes CASSGRQGSAGELFF. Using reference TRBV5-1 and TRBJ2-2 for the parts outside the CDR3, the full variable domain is KAGVTQTPRYLIKTRGQQVTLSCSPISGHRSVSWYQQTPGQGLQFLFEYFSETQRNKGNFPGRFSGRQFSNSRSEMNVSTLELGDSALYLCASSGRQGSAGELFFGEGSRLTVL.

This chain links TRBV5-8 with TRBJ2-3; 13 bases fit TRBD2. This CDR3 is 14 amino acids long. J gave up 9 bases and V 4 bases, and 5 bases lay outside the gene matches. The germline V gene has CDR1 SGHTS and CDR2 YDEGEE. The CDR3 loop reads CASSITSGGATQYF. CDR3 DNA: TGTGCCAGCAGCATCACTAGCGGGGGGGCGACGCAGTATTTT.

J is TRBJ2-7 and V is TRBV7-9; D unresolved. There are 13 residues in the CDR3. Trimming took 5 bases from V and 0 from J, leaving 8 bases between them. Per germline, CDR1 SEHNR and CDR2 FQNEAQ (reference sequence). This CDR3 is CASSPTRSYEQYF. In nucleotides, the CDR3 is TGTGCCAGCAGCCCTACTCGCTCCTACGAGCAGTACTTC.

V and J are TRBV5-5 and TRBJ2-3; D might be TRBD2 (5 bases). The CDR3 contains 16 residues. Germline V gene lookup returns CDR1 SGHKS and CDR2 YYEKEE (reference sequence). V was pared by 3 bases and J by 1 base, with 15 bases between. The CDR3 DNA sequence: TGTGCCAGCAGCTCTAGACGTCCCGGGGGCACAGATACGCAGTATTTT. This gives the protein CASSSRRPGGTDTQYF.

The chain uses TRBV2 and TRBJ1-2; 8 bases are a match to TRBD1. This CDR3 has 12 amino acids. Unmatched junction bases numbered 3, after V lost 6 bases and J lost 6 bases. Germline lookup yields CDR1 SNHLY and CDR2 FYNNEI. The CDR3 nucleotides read TGTGCCAGCAGCTTGGACAGGGATGGCTACACCTTC. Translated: CASSLDRDGYTF.

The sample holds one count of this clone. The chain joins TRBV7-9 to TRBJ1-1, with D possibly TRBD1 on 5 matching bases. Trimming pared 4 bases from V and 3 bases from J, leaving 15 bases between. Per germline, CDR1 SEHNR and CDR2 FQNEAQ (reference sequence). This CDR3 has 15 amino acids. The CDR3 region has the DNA TGTGCCAGCAGCTCGACGGCCAGGGTCTACACTGAAGCTTTCTTT. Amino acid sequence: CASSSTARVYTEAFF.

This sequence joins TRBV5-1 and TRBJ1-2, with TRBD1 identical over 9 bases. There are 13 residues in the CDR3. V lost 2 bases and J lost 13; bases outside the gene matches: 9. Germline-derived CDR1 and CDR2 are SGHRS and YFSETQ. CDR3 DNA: TGCGCCAGCAGCTTCGGGGACAGGGCAATTTTCACCTTC. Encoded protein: CASSFGDRAIFTF.

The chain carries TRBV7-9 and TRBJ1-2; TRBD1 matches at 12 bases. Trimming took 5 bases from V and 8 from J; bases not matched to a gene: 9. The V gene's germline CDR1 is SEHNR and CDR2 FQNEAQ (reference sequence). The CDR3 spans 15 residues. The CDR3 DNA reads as TGTGCCAGCAGCCCTCCGGGACAGGGGGCCGGGGGCTACACCTTC. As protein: CASSPPGQGAGGYTF.

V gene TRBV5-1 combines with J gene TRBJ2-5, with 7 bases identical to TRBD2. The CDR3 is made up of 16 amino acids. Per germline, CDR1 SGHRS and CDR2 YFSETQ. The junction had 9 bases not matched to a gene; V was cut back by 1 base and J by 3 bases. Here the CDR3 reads CASSLPASGLKETQYF. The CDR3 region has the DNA TGCGCCAGCAGCTTGCCGGCTAGCGGATTAAAAGAGACCCAGTACTTC.

The CDR3: CASSMPGTGKGYTF. The CDR3 region has the DNA TGTGCCAGCAGCATGCCCGGGACAGGGAAAGGCTACACCTTC. This chain joins TRBV7-8 and TRBJ1-2; TRBD1 aligns across 9 bases. The J segment lost 8 bases and the V segment lost 5 bases, leaving 9 bases of the junction unmatched. The CDR3 covers 14 residues. Germline V gene data show CDR1 as SGHVS and CDR2 as FQNEAQ. Supplemented by reference TRBV7-8 and TRBJ1-2, the full variable domain reads GAGVSQSPRYKVAKRGQDVALRCDPISGHVSLFWYQQALGQGPEFLTYFQNEAQLDKSGLPSDRFFAERPEGSVSTLKIQRTQQEDSAVYLCASSMPGTGKGYTFGSGTRLTVV.

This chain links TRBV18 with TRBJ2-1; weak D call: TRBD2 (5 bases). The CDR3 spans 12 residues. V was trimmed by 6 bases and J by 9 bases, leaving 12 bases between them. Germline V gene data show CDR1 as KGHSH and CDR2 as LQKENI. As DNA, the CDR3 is TGTGCCAGCTCCCCTGTGAGGGTTGAGCAGTTCTTC. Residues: CASSPVRVEQFF. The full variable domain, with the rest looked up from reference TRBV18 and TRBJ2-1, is NAGVMQNPRHLVRRRGQEARLRCSPMKGHSHVYWYRQLPEEGLKFMVYLQKENIIDESGMPKERFSAEFPKEGPSILRIQQVVRGDSAAYFCASSPVRVEQFFGPGTRLTVL.

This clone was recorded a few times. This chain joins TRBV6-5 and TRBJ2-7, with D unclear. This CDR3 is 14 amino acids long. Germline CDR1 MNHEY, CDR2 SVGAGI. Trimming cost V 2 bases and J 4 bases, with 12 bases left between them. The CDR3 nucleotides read TGTGCCAGCAGTTACACGGCTAGTTGGTACGAGCAGTACTTC. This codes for CASSYTASWYEQYF.

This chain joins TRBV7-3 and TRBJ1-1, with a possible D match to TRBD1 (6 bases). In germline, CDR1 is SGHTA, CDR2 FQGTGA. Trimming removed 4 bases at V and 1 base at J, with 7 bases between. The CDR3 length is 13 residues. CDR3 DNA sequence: TGTGCCAGCAGCTACAGGGCGAACACTGAAGCTTTCTTT. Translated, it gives CASSYRANTEAFF.

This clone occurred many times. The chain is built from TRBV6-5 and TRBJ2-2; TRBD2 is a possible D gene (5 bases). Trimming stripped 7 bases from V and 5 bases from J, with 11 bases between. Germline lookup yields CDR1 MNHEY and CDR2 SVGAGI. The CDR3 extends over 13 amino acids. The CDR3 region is CASIGRETGELFF. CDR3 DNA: TGTGCCAGCATTGGTCGGGAAACCGGGGAGCTGTTTTTT.

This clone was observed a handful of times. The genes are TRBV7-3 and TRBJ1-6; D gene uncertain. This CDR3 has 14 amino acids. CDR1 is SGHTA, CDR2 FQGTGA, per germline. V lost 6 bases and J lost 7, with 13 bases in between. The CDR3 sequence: CASRSGVSNSPLHF. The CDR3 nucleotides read TGTGCCAGCAGGTCTGGAGTTTCAAATTCACCCCTCCACTTT.

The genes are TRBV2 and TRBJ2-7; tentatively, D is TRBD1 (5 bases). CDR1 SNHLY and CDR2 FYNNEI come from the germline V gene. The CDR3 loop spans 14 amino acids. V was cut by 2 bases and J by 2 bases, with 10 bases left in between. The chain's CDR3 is CASSERGLAYEQYF. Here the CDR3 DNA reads TGTGCCAGCAGTGAAAGGGGCCTAGCCTACGAGCAGTACTTC.

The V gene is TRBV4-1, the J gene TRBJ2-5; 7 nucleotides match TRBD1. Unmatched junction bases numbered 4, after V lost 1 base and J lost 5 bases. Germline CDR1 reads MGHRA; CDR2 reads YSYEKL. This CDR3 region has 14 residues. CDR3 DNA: TGCGCCAGCAGCCAAGTGAGGGGGCCGGAGACCCAGTACTTC. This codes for CASSQVRGPETQYF.

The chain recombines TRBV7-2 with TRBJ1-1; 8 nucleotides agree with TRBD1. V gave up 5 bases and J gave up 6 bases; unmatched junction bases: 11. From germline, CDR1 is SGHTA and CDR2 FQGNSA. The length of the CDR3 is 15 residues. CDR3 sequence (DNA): TGTGCCAGCAGCCCCCGGACAGGGAGGATTTCTGAAGCTTTCTTT. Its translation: CASSPRTGRISEAFF.

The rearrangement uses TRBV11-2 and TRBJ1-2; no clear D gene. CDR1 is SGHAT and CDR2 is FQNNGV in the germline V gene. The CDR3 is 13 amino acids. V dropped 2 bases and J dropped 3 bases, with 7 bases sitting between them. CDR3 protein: CASSLSGYYGYTF. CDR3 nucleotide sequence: TGTGCCAGCAGCTTAAGCGGATACTATGGCTACACCTTC. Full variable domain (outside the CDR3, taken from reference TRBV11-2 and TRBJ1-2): EAGVAQSPRYKIIEKRQSVAFWCNPISGHATLYWYQQILGQGPKLLIQFQNNGVVDDSQLPKDRFSAERLKGVDSTLKIQPAKLEDSAVYLCASSLSGYYGYTFGSGTRLTVV.